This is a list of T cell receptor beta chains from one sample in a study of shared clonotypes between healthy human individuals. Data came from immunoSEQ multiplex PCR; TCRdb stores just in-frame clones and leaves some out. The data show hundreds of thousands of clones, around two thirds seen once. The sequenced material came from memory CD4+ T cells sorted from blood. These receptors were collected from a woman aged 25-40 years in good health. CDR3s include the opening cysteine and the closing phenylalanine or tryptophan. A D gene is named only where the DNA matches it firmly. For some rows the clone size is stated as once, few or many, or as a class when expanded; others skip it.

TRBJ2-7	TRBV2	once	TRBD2	CASSTSGHPRRAYEQYF	TGTGCCAGCAGTACTAGCGGCCATCCCCGGAGGGCATACGAGCAGTACTTC
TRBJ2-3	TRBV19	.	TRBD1	CATRTGYTDTQYF	TGTGCCACCCGGACAGGGTACACAGATACGCAGTATTTT
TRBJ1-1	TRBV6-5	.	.	CASSPSPGDTEAFF	TGTGCCAGCAGCCCCTCCCCGGGGGACACTGAAGCTTTCTTT
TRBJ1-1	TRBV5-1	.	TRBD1	CASSPGQGGEAFF	TGCGCCAGCAGCCCGGGACAGGGGGGTGAAGCTTTCTTT
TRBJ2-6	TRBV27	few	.	CASSFMTSGANVLTF	TGTGCCAGCAGTTTCATGACCTCTGGGGCCAACGTCCTGACTTTC
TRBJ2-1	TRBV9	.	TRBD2	CASSAIAGAGNEQFF	TGTGCCAGCAGCGCAATAGCGGGAGCCGGCAATGAGCAGTTCTTC
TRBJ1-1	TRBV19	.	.	CASSQQRHTEAFF	TGTGCCAGTAGCCAACAGAGACACACTGAAGCTTTCTTT
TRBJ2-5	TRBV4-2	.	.	CASSQEGDPQETQYF	TGTGCCAGCAGCCAAGAAGGTGACCCACAAGAGACCCAGTACTTC
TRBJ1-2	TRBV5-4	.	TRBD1	CASSLGQGASYGYTF	TGTGCCAGCAGCTTGGGACAGGGCGCCAGCTATGGCTACACCTTC
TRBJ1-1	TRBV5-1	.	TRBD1	CASSLIESGGFYTEAFF	TGCGCCAGCAGCTTGATAGAGTCAGGGGGCTTTTACACTGAAGCTTTCTTT
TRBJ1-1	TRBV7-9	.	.	CASSGASGDTEAFF	TGTGCCAGCAGCGGGGCATCGGGGGACACTGAAGCTTTCTTT
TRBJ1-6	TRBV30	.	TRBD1	CAWGEGTGSSPLHF	TGTGCCTGGGGAGAAGGGACAGGGTCTTCACCCCTCCACTTT
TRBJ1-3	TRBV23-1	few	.	CASSHRDRSGNTIYF	TGCGCCAGCAGTCATCGGGACCGCAGTGGAAACACCATATATTTT
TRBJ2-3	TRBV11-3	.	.	CASSSAGAYTDTQYF	TGTGCCAGCAGCTCGGCGGGGGCTTACACAGATACGCAGTATTTT
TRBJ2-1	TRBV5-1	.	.	CASSLKRVGGYGSYNEQFF	TGCGCCAGCAGCTTGAAACGGGTCGGCGGGTACGGCTCCTACAATGAGCAGTTCTTC
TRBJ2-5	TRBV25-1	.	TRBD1	CASTPWTGQETQYF	TGTGCCAGCACTCCTTGGACAGGGCAAGAGACCCAGTACTTC
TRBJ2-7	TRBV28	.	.	CASRQGPYEQYF	TGTGCCAGCAGACAGGGACCCTACGAGCAGTACTTC